A single TCR beta chain is shown here with its context. The data were taken from a study of T cell changes during pregnancy in multiple sclerosis. Profiling relied on immunoSEQ multiplex PCR, and the TCRdb table lists in-frame clones only, not all of them. The table shows some 80,000 clones, with over 85% occurring only once. The V gene lost 7 bases and the J gene lost 3 bases, with 9 bases spanning the gap. The CDR3 is 11 residues long. From germline, CDR1 is SQVTM and CDR2 ANQGSEA. The gene calls are TRBV29-1 and TRBJ1-1; D is uncertain. The sample in question was peripheral blood, obtained in the first trimester of pregnancy. The source is a female donor with multiple sclerosis, enrolled in a pregnancy study. The CDR3 is CSAARDTEAFF. The CDR3 region has the DNA TGCAGCGCAGCGAGGGACACTGAAGCTTTCTTT. The full variable domain, in which reference TRBV29-1 and TRBJ1-1 provide the parts outside the CDR3, is SAVISQKPSRDICQRGTSLTIQCQVDSQVTMMFWYRQQPGQSLTLIATANQGSEATYESGFVIDKFPISRPNLTFSTLTVSNMSPEDSSIYLCSAARDTEAFFGQGTRLTVV.